These 8 T cell receptor beta chains were sequenced from one sample in a study of T cell repertoires in cytomegalovirus infection. TCRdb independently ran MiXCR on the reads; one entry per CDR3 protein. In the table there are more than 150,000 distinct CDR3 sequences, about 25% of which are singletons. The sample taken for sequencing was PBMCs. These receptors were taken from a human donor in good health (CMV status not recorded). Some clones in this sample may be carry-over from other donors' samples.

Worth noting for this clonotype: The junction shows a germline mismatch at one end, possibly a read error. J is TRBJ1-6 and V is TRBV4-2, with a possible D match to TRBD1 (5 bases). The V gene's germline CDR1 is LGHNA and CDR2 YNFKEQ. The CDR3 runs to 13 residues. The CDR3 protein is CATQGTNNSPPHF. The DNA of the CDR3 is TGTGCCACCCAAGGGACTAATAATTCACCCCCCCACTTT.

This chain connects TRBV29-1 to TRBJ1-1, with D tentatively TRBD1 (6 bases). CDR1 and CDR2 from the germline V gene are SQVTM and ANQGSEA. V was pared by 6 bases and J by 2 bases, with 13 bases between. The CDR3 sequence is 13 residues long. In nucleotides, the CDR3 is TGCAGCGTGTGCCAGGGGATAAACACTGAAGCTTTCTTT. Protein: CSVCQGINTEAFF.

The J gene is TRBJ1-4, the V gene TRBV28; D unresolved. The V end was cut by 2 bases, the J end by 8 bases, with 6 bases between. This CDR3 is 12 amino acids long. Germline V CDR1 and CDR2: MDHEN, SYDVKM. Here the CDR3 reads CASSLAREKLFF. The DNA for the CDR3 is TGTGCCAGCAGTTTAGCTCGGGAAAAACTGTTTTTT.

The chain uses TRBV12-3 or TRBV12-4 and TRBJ2-2; 9 nucleotides match TRBD1. J gave up 4 bases and V 5 bases, and 2 bases lay outside the gene matches. The CDR3 consists of 14 residues. CDR3 amino acids: CASSGQGSTGELFF. The CDR3 DNA reads as TGTGCCAGCAGTGGACAGGGGTCCACCGGGGAGCTGTTTTTT.

This clonotype was picked up a small number of times. The chain employs TRBV7-9 and TRBJ1-1, with D perhaps matching TRBD1 (5 bases). Germline CDR1 SEHNR, CDR2 FQNEAQ (reference sequence). The V gene lost 4 bases and the J gene lost 7 bases, with 10 bases spanning the gap. This CDR3 contains 12 residues. CDR3 residues: CASSSGGGEAFF. The DNA for the CDR3 is TGTGCCAGCAGCTCCGGGGGTGGTGAAGCTTTCTTT.

This chain uses TRBV5-4 with TRBJ2-2; maybe TRBD1 (6 bases). Trimming removed 3 bases from V and 5 bases from J, with 8 bases in between. Germline lookup yields CDR1 SGHNT and CDR2 YYREEE (reference sequence). The CDR3 runs 13 residues. CDR3 amino acids: CASSSQGTGELFF. The CDR3 bases are TGTGCCAGCAGCTCACAGGGAACCGGGGAGCTGTTTTTT.

This clonotype was seen a single time. CDR3 in amino acids: CATAGERGKLFF. CDR3 nucleotide sequence: TGTGCCACCGCGGGGGAAAGGGGAAAACTGTTTTTT. J is TRBJ1-4 and V is TRBV28; maybe TRBD1 (5 bases). Trimming shortened V by 10 bases and J by 10 bases, and 16 bases separated the two germline ends. Looked up from germline, CDR1 is MDHEN and CDR2 is SYDVKM. This CDR3 comprises 12 residues.

The chain carries TRBV7-3 and TRBJ2-3; a weak D match, TRBD2 (5 bases). Germline CDR1 and CDR2: SGHTA and FQGTGA. V was trimmed by 5 bases and J by 3 bases, leaving 9 bases between them. The CDR3 consists of 13 residues. The CDR3 loop is CASSQRETDTQYF. The CDR3 DNA is TGTGCCAGCAGCCAGAGGGAGACAGATACGCAGTATTTT.